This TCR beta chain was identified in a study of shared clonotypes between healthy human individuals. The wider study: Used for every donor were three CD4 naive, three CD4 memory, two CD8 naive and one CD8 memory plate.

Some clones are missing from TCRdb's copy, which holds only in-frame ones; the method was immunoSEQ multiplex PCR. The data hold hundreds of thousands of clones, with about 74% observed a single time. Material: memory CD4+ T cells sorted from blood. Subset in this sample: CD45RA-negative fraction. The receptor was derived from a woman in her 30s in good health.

The CDR3 reads CASQGLSTDTQYF. The CDR3 nucleotides read TGTGCCAGCCAGGGCCTAAGCACAGATACGCAGTATTTT. The chain employs TRBV2 and TRBJ2-3; tentative D call: TRBD1 (5 bases). V lost 8 bases, J lost 0 bases, and 9 bases lay in between. Germline values: CDR1 SNHLY, CDR2 FYNNEI. This CDR3 region has 13 residues. The full variable domain, completed using reference TRBV2 and TRBJ2-3, is EPEVTQTPSHQVTQMGQEVILRCVPISNHLYFYWYRQILGQKVEFLVSFYNNEISEKSEIFDDQFSVERPDGSNFTLKIRSTKLEDSAMYFCASQGLSTDTQYFGPGTRLTVL.